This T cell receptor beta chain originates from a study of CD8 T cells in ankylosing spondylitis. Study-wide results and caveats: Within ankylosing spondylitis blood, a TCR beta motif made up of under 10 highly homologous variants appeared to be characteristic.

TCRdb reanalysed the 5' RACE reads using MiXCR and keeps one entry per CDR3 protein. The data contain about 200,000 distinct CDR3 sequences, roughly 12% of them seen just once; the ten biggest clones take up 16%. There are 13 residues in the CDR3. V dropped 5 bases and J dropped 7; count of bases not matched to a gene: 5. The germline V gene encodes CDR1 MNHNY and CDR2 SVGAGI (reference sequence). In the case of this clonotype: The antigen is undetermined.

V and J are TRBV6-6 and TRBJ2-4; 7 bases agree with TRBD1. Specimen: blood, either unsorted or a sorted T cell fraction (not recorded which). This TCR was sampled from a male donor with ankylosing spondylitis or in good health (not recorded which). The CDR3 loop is CASSVGGANIQYF. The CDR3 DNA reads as TGTGCCAGCAGTGTAGGGGGCGCGAACATTCAGTACTTC.